This TCR beta chain came from a study of patients and donors after allogeneic stem cell transplantation. Germline lookup yields CDR1 SGHNT and CDR2 YYREEE (reference sequence). V was clipped by 3 bases and J by 1 base, with 7 bases between them. The CDR3 covers 13 residues. TCRdb reprocessed the RT-PCR reads via MiXCR and lists one record per CDR3 protein. Of 800,000 to 1,000,000 distinct CDR3 sequences in the sample, under 20% were seen once. V gene TRBV5-4 combines with J gene TRBJ1-1, with D unclear. The sequencing sample was made of blood, either unsorted or a sorted T cell fraction (not recorded which). This sequence was found in a human donor who was either an allogeneic HSCT recipient or a stem cell or donor lymphocyte infusion donor (not recorded which). It is not recorded whose cells these are; they may come from a transplant donor. In nucleotides, the CDR3 is TGTGCCAGCAGCTGGCCAGAGAACACTGAAGCTTTCTTT. This sequence encodes CASSWPENTEAFF.